One sample yielded the 18 T cell receptor beta chains listed below, sequenced in a study of identical twins. TCRdb reprocessed the 5' RACE reads with MiXCR, giving one entry per CDR3 protein. The table lists 500,000 to 650,000 distinct CDR3 sequences, about a fifth of them singletons. These data also formed part of another study, on yellow fever vaccine responses in identical twins.

The sample taken for sequencing was CD4+ T cells sorted from blood. These receptors came from a young woman in good health.

J is TRBJ2-2 and V is TRBV14, with 11 nucleotides matching TRBD2. Germline CDR1 and CDR2: SGHDN and FVKESK. With V trimmed by 5 bases and J by 4 bases, 9 bases remained unmatched. CDR3 length: 17 residues. CDR3 sequence (DNA): TGTGCCAGCAGCTCTTCTGAAGGACTAGCGGGCACCGGGGAGCTGTTTTTT. Protein sequence: CASSSSEGLAGTGELFF.

This clonotype has just a few counts. V is TRBV27 and J is TRBJ1-6, with D possibly TRBD1 on 5 matching bases. The germline V and J ends were trimmed by 8 bases and 3 bases, with 17 bases remaining between them. The CDR3 totals 16 residues. In germline, CDR1 is MNHEY, CDR2 SMNVEV (reference sequence). DNA for the CDR3: TGTGCCAGCTCAAGCGGGACGGCGAACTATAATTCACCCCTCCACTTT. As protein: CASSSGTANYNSPLHF.

The rearrangement uses TRBV29-1 and TRBJ2-7; 7 bases match TRBD2. The trim removed 6 bases at V and 1 base at J, leaving 6 bases unmatched. The CDR3 contains 13 residues. Germline values: CDR1 SQVTM, CDR2 ANQGSEA. The DNA for the CDR3 is TGCAGCGTCACTAGCGCCCCGTCCTACGAGCAGTACTTC. Residues: CSVTSAPSYEQYF.

This clonotype was seen a single time. The genes are TRBV11-2 and TRBJ2-7, with D possibly matching TRBD2 (5 bases). CDR1 is SGHAT, CDR2 FQNNGV, per germline. This CDR3 is 13 amino acids long. Trimming took 2 bases from V and 5 from J, leaving 10 bases between them. CDR3: CASSLSTTNEQYF. CDR3 coding DNA: TGTGCCAGCAGCTTATCGACTACCAACGAGCAGTACTTC.

This clonotype turned up a few times. The gene calls are TRBV7-9 and TRBJ2-7; 7 nucleotides agree with TRBD1. Germline V gives CDR1 SEHNR, CDR2 FQNEAQ (reference sequence). J was trimmed by 4 bases and V by 5 bases; bases with no gene match: 8. The CDR3 is 14 residues long. The CDR3 DNA sequence: TGTGCCAGCAGCGTCGGGGACAGAACATACGAGCAGTACGTC. Its translation is CASSVGDRTYEQYV.

This clonotype was picked up one time. The J gene is TRBJ1-2, the V gene TRBV20-1, with 7 bases lining up with TRBD1. Looked up from germline, CDR1 is DFQATT and CDR2 is SNEGSKA (reference sequence). The CDR3 length is 14 residues. Written as DNA, the CDR3 is TGCAGCTCAGGGGGGGCAGGGAGGAACTATGGCTACACCTTC. This codes for CSSGGAGRNYGYTF.

This clonotype was seen only a few times. The chain has TRBV20-1 and TRBJ2-7; D unclear. The CDR3 loop spans 12 amino acids. Germline lookup yields CDR1 DFQATT and CDR2 SNEGSKA (reference sequence). Trimming removed 3 bases at V and 1 base at J, with 7 bases between. The CDR3 is CSARPDSYEQYF. CDR3 bases: TGCAGTGCTAGGCCAGATTCCTACGAGCAGTACTTC.

The chain combines TRBV12-3 or TRBV12-4 with TRBJ2-2, with TRBD2 matching over 7 bases. V lost 4 bases, J lost 4 bases, and 12 bases stayed unmatched. This CDR3 spans 17 amino acids. The CDR3 bases are TGTGCCAGCAGTTCACCAAAACCTAGCGGCGGCACCGGGGAGCTGTTTTTT. Its translation: CASSSPKPSGGTGELFF.

The rearrangement joins TRBV29-1 to TRBJ2-7; 12 bases fit TRBD2. Per germline, CDR1 SQVTM and CDR2 ANQGSEA. The CDR3 covers 14 residues. Trimming at V came to 6 bases and at J to 3 bases, leaving 6 bases not matched to a gene. CDR3 protein: CSVAGTSGRYEQYF. CDR3 coding DNA: TGCAGCGTCGCTGGGACTAGCGGGCGCTACGAGCAGTACTTC.

The rearrangement links TRBV10-2 to TRBJ2-1; TRBD2 aligns across 10 bases. V dropped 0 bases and J dropped 14; count of bases not matched to a gene: 7. Germline-derived CDR1 and CDR2 are WSHSY and SAAADI. This CDR3 has 14 amino acids. CDR3 DNA: TGCGCCAGCAGTGAGTCCCCTAGCGGGAGTGGGGAGTTCTTC. Encoded protein: CASSESPSGSGEFF.

The chain uses TRBV28 and TRBJ2-3; TRBD2 matches 9 bases. The length of the CDR3 is 14 residues. Trimming took 3 bases from V and 6 from J; bases not matched to a gene: 4. The germline V gene encodes CDR1 MDHEN and CDR2 SYDVKM. The CDR3 sequence is CASSFPSGGDTQYF. CDR3 nucleotides: TGTGCCAGCAGTTTTCCCAGCGGGGGGGATACGCAGTATTTT.

This chain connects TRBV20-1 to TRBJ2-2; tentatively, D is TRBD1 or TRBD2 (5 bases each). CDR3 size: 15 residues. The germline CDR1 and CDR2 sequences are DFQATT and SNEGSKA (reference sequence). Trimming removed 0 bases at V and 1 base at J, with 9 bases between. In DNA, the CDR3 is TGCAGTGCTAGAGATGGGGCGGGGAACACCGGGGAGCTGTTTTTT. Its translation is CSARDGAGNTGELFF.

The chain couples TRBV2 to TRBJ2-3, with TRBD1 matching over 9 bases. This CDR3 comprises 15 residues. Germline V gene sequence: CDR1 SNHLY, CDR2 FYNNEI. Germline trimming cut 5 bases from V and 8 bases from J; bases unmatched to any gene: 11. DNA of the CDR3: TGTGCCAGCAGTCGACAGGGGGTGTTAGGTGGTACGCAGTATTTT. Amino acids: CASSRQGVLGGTQYF.

This clonotype has only a few counts. The chain employs TRBV3-1 and TRBJ1-2; 8 bases fit TRBD1. The length of the CDR3 is 14 residues. Looked up from germline, CDR1 is LGHDT and CDR2 is YNNKEL (reference sequence). J gave up 6 bases and V 4 bases, and 7 bases lay outside the gene matches. The CDR3 region has the DNA TGTGCCAGCAGCCCCGGGACAGGCGGGAATGGCTACACCTTC. Its protein product is CASSPGTGGNGYTF.

This clonotype appeared a few times. The chain combines TRBV20-1 with TRBJ2-1; tentative D call: TRBD1 (6 bases). Germline-derived CDR1 and CDR2 are DFQATT and SNEGSKA (reference sequence). Trimming took off 6 bases at V and 0 bases at J, with 9 bases between the two ends. The CDR3 spans 13 residues. The CDR3 is CSAGDTSYNEQFF. The CDR3, as DNA: TGCAGTGCGGGGGACACCTCCTACAATGAGCAGTTCTTC.

The gene calls are TRBV7-9 and TRBJ2-2; 9 bases line up with TRBD1. Looked up from germline, CDR1 is SEHNR and CDR2 is FQNEAQ (reference sequence). Trimming cost V 4 bases and J 2 bases; bases outside gene matches: 5. This CDR3 contains 16 residues. The CDR3 DNA is TGTGCCAGCAGCTCGGGACAGGGATTAAACACCGGGGAGCTGTTTTTT. It codes for CASSSGQGLNTGELFF.

The table lists this clonotype with many counts. At one end the junction does not follow the germline gene, possibly because of a read error. The rearrangement links TRBV5-1 to TRBJ1-1; D is unresolved. This CDR3 has 13 amino acids. The germline V gene encodes CDR1 SGHRS and CDR2 YFSETQ. The chain's CDR3 is CASSLAVNTEAFF. The CDR3 DNA follows: TGTGCCAGCAGCTTAGCGGTGAACACTGAAGCTTTCTTT. Filled out from reference TRBV5-1 and TRBJ1-1, the complete variable domain reads KAGVTQTPRYLIKTRGQQVTLSCSPISGHRSVSWYQQTPGQGLQFLFEYFSETQRNKGNFPGRFSGRQFSNSRSEMNVSTLELGDSALYLCASSLAVNTEAFFGQGTRLTVV.

The V call is TRBV29-1, the J call TRBJ1-2; unclear D gene. Germline CDR1 and CDR2: SQVTM and ANQGSEA. The CDR3 runs to 14 residues. V lost 6 bases and J lost 0, with 14 bases in between. CDR3 nucleotides: TGCAGCGTGGGGTCTGCAGGAGCTAACTATGGCTACACCTTC. This sequence encodes CSVGSAGANYGYTF.